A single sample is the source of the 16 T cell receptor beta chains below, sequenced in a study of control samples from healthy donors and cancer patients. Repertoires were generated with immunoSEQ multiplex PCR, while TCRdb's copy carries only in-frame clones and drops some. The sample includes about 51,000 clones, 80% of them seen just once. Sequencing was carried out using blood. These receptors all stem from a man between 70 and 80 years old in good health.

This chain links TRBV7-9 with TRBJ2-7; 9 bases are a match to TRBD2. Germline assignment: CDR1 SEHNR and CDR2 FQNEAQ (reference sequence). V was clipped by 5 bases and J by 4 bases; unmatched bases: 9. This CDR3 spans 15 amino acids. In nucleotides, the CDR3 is TGTGCCAGCAGCCAAGTCTTAGCGGGAGCTTACGAGCAGTACTTC. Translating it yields CASSQVLAGAYEQYF.

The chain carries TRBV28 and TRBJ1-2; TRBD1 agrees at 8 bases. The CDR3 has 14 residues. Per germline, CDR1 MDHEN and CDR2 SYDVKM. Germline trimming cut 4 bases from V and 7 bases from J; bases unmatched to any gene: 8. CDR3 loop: CASSYSIGQGGYTF. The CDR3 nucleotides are TGTGCCAGCAGTTACAGTATCGGACAGGGTGGCTACACCTTC.

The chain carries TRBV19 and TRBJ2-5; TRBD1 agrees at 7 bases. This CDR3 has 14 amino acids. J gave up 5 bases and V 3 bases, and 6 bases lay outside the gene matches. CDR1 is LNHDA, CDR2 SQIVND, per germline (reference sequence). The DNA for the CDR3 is TGTGCCAGTAGTATCCAGGGGGTGATGGAGACCCAGTACTTC. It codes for CASSIQGVMETQYF.

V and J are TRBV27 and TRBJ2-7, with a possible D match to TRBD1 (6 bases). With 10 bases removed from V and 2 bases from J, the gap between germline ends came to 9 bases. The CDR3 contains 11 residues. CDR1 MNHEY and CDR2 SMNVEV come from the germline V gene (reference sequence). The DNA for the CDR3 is TGTGCCACCCGGACAGCCTACGAGCAGTACTTC. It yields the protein CATRTAYEQYF.

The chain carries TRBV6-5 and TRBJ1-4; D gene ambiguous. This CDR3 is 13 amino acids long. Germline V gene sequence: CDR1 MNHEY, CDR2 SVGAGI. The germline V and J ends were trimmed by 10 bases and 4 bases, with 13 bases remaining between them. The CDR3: CATQDPINEKLFF. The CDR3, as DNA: TGTGCCACCCAGGACCCTATTAATGAAAAACTGTTTTTT.

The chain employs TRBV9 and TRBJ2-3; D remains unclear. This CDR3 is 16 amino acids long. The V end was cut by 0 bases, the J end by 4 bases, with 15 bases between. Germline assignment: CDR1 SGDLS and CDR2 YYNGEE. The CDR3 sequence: CASSVDRWSEADTQYF. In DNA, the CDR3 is TGTGCCAGCAGCGTAGATCGGTGGAGCGAGGCAGATACGCAGTATTTT.

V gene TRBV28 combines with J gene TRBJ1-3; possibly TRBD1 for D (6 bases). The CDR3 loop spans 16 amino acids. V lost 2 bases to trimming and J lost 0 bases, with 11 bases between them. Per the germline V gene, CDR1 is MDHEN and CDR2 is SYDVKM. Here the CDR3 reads CASSLPRTVSGNTIYF. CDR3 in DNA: TGTGCCAGCAGTTTACCCAGGACAGTCTCTGGAAACACCATATATTTT.

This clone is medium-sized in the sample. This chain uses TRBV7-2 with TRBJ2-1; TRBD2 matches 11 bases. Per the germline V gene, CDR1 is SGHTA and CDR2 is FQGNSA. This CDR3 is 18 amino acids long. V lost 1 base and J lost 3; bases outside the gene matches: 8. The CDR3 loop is CASSLEGTSGRHYNEQFF. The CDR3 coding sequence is TGTGCCAGCAGCTTAGAGGGGACTAGCGGACGACACTACAATGAGCAGTTCTTC. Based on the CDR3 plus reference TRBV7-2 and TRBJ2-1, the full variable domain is GAGVSQSPSNKVTEKGKDVELRCDPISGHTALYWYRQSLGQGLEFLIYFQGNSAPDKSGLPSDRFSAERTGGSVSTLTIQRTQQEDSAVYLCASSLEGTSGRHYNEQFFGPGTRLTVL.

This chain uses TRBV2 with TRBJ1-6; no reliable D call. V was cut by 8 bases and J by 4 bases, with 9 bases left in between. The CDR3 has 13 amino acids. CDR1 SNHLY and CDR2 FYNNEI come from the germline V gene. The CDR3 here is CASHGSYNSPLHF. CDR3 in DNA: TGTGCCAGCCACGGGTCTTATAATTCACCCCTCCACTTT.

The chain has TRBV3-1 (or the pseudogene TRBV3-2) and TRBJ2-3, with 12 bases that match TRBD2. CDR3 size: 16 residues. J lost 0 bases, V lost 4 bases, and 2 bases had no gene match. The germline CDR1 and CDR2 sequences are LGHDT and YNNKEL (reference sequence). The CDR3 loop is CASSPGTSGSTDTQYF. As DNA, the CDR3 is TGTGCCAGCAGCCCCGGGACTAGCGGGAGCACAGATACGCAGTATTTT.

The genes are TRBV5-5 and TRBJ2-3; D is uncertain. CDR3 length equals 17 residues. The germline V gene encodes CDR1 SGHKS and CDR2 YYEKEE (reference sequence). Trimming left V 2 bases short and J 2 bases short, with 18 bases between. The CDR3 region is CASSLRPQYLYTDTQYF. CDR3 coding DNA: TGTGCCAGCAGCTTACGCCCACAGTACCTATACACAGATACGCAGTATTTT.

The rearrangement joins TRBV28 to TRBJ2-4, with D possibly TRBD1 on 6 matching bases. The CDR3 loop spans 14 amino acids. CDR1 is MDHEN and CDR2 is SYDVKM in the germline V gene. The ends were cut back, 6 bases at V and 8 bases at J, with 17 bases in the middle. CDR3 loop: CASSEYGQSDIQYF. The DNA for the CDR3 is TGTGCCAGCAGCGAATATGGACAGTCCGACATTCAGTACTTC.

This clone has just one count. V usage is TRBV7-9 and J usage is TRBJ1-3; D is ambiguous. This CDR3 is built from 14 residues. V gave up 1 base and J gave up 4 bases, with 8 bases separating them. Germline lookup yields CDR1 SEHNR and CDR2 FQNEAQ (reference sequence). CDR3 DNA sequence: TGTGCCAGCAGCTTAGGGGCTGCAGGAAACACCATATATTTT. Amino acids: CASSLGAAGNTIYF.

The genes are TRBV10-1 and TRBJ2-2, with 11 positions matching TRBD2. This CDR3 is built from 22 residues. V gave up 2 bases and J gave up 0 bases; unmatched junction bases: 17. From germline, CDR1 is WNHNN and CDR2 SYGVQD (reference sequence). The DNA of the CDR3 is TGCGCCAGCAGTGAGAGTGTGGGGAATGGGACTAGCGGATTACCGAACACCGGGGAGCTGTTTTTT. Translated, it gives CASSESVGNGTSGLPNTGELFF.

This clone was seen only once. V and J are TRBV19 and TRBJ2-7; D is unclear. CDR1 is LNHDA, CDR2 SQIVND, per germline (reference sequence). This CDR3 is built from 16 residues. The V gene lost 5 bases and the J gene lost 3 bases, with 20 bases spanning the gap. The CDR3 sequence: CASSPGPDRLIYEQYF. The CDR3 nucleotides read TGTGCCAGTAGTCCCGGGCCAGACCGATTAATCTACGAGCAGTACTTC. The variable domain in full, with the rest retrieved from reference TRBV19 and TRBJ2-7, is DGGITQSPKYLFRKEGQNVTLSCEQNLNHDAMYWYRQDPGQGLRLIYYSQIVNDFQKGDIAEGYSVSREKKESFPLTVTSAQKNPTAFYLCASSPGPDRLIYEQYFGPGTRLTVT.

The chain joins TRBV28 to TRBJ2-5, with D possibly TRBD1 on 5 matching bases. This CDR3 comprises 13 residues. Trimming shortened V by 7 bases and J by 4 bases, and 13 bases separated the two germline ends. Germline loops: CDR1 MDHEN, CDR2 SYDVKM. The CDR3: CASTRQLRETQYF. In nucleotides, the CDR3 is TGTGCCAGCACTCGACAGCTTCGAGAGACCCAGTACTTC.